This T cell receptor beta chain was observed in a study of shared clonotypes between healthy human individuals. Assay: immunoSEQ multiplex PCR; the TCRdb copy retains only in-frame clones and omits some. In the table there are 2 million to 2.5 million clones, roughly 93% of which are singletons. The V gene lost 8 bases and the J gene lost 5 bases, with 15 bases spanning the gap. This CDR3 region has 13 residues. Germline V CDR1 and CDR2: MNHEY, SVGAGI. Worth noting for this clone: Its antigen is not identified.

Negatively enriched CD4+ T cells were divided by CD45RA into naive and memory. The study, taken as a whole, reports: Read depth was anticipated to influence clonotype sharing among donors. Naive subsets usually exceeded memory subsets in estimated richness.

The source material was naive CD4+ T cells from PBMCs. Subset noted: CD45RA+ positively selected. V and J are TRBV6-5 and TRBJ1-1; TRBD1 is a possible D gene (5 bases). The clonotype was recovered from a man in his late teens or twenties in good health. Some clones in this sample may be carry-over from other donors' samples. In DNA form, the CDR3 reads TGTGCCAGCTACACTTCTTGGGGGACTGAAGCTTTCTTT. Protein sequence: CASYTSWGTEAFF.